These 14 T cell receptor beta chains were all obtained from the same sample, sequenced in a study of T cell responses to AZD1222 COVID-19 vaccine. Profiling relied on immunoSEQ multiplex PCR, and the TCRdb table lists in-frame clones only, not all of them. This table holds just under 80,000 clones, roughly 90% found once. Sequencing was performed on peripheral blood, taken 28 days after the second AZD1222 dose. The receptors originated from an adult who received the AZD1222 COVID-19 vaccine.

CDR3 sequence: CASSYSIFGRELFF. CDR3 in DNA: TGTGCCAGCAGTTACTCGATTTTCGGCCGGGAGCTGTTTTTT. The chain employs TRBV6-5 and TRBJ2-2, with no clear D. The ends were cut back, 0 bases at V and 9 bases at J, with 11 bases in the middle. This CDR3 is built from 14 residues. CDR1 is MNHEY and CDR2 is SVGAGI in the germline V gene.

In its sample, this clone was seen once. The chain joins TRBV7-3 to TRBJ1-1; 7 bases match TRBD1. Germline V gene sequence: CDR1 SGHTA, CDR2 FQGTGA. The CDR3 runs 15 residues. The junction had 3 bases not matched to a gene; V was cut back by 1 base and J by 1 base. The DNA for the CDR3 is TGTGCCAGCAGCTTAATAGACAGGGAGAACACTGAAGCTTTCTTT. Protein sequence: CASSLIDRENTEAFF.

This rearrangement joins TRBV5-5 to TRBJ2-7; 8 bases agree with TRBD1. The CDR3 has 15 amino acids. In germline, CDR1 is SGHKS, CDR2 YYEKEE (reference sequence). J lost 2 bases, V lost 4 bases, and 8 bases had no gene match. The DNA of the CDR3 is TGTGCCAGCAGCAAACAGGGGGATCCCCCCTACGAGCAGTACTTC. It translates to CASSKQGDPPYEQYF.

The rearrangement uses TRBV4-2 and TRBJ1-2; TRBD1 might be the D (6 bases). This CDR3 has 16 residues. Trimming stripped 0 bases from V and 7 bases from J, with 18 bases between. CDR1 and CDR2 (germline): LGHNA, YNFKEQ. The CDR3: CASSQDGLRQDSGYTF. In DNA, the CDR3 is TGTGCCAGCAGCCAAGATGGCCTGCGTCAGGACAGTGGCTACACCTTC.

This chain joins TRBV7-2 and TRBJ2-1; D not certain. Germline V CDR1 and CDR2: SGHTA, FQGNSA. Trimming shortened V by 6 bases and J by 0 bases, and 12 bases separated the two germline ends. CDR3 length: 15 residues. CDR3 sequence (DNA): TGTGCCAGCAGTTCCGACTGGAGCTCCTACAATGAGCAGTTCTTC. Its translation is CASSSDWSSYNEQFF.

This rearrangement joins TRBV6-1 to TRBJ2-2; D is unresolved. Germline-derived CDR1 and CDR2 are MNHNS and SASEGT. The length of the CDR3 is 12 residues. V was pared by 6 bases and J by 3 bases, with 5 bases between. CDR3 residues: CASSPDTGELFF. For the CDR3, the DNA is TGTGCCAGCAGCCCCGACACCGGGGAGCTGTTTTTT.

This chain connects TRBV6-5 to TRBJ1-1, with 7 bases identical to TRBD1. This CDR3 spans 14 amino acids. Trimming took 5 bases from V and 4 from J; bases not matched to a gene: 7. The germline CDR1 and CDR2 sequences are MNHEY and SVGAGI. Here the CDR3 DNA reads TGTGCCAGCAGTCTTATACAGGGGATCACTGAAGCTTTCTTT. Translating it yields CASSLIQGITEAFF.

This rearrangement joins TRBV24-1 to TRBJ2-1, with D tentatively TRBD2 (5 bases). There are 13 residues in the CDR3. Germline V gene sequence: CDR1 KGHDR, CDR2 SFDVKD. V lost 0 bases and J 7 bases, leaving 6 bases between the germline ends. CDR3 in amino acids: CATSDLGRNEQFF. CDR3 sequence (DNA): TGTGCCACCAGTGATTTGGGGAGAAATGAGCAGTTCTTC.

The V call is TRBV5-1, the J call TRBJ2-2; 11 bases align to TRBD2. The V gene end was trimmed by 4 bases and the J gene end by 3 bases; junction bases not matched to a gene: 5. The germline V gene encodes CDR1 SGHRS and CDR2 YFSETQ. The CDR3 has 16 residues. The CDR3 is CASSPILAGDTGELFF. In DNA, the CDR3 is TGCGCCAGCAGCCCGATACTAGCGGGGGACACCGGGGAGCTGTTTTTT.

The V gene is TRBV5-1, the J gene TRBJ2-4; tentatively, D is TRBD1 (6 bases). V was trimmed by 0 bases and J by 5 bases, leaving 12 bases between them. The CDR3 sequence is 15 residues long. The germline CDR1 and CDR2 sequences are SGHRS and YFSETQ. This CDR3 is CASSLENRVENIQYF. The CDR3 nucleotides read TGCGCCAGCAGCTTGGAGAACAGGGTGGAAAACATTCAGTACTTC.

The chain carries TRBV6-1 and TRBJ1-5, with 7 bases matching TRBD1. Trimming removed 4 bases from V and 0 bases from J; junction bases left unmatched: 9. This CDR3 region has 17 residues. Germline V gives CDR1 MNHNS, CDR2 SASEGT. CDR3 in DNA: TGTGCCAGCAGTGGCCGGGACAGCCCGTATAGCAATCAGCCCCAGCATTTT. Its protein product is CASSGRDSPYSNQPQHF.

Only a few counts were recorded for this clone. The chain uses TRBV6-5 and TRBJ2-2; D uncertain. Trimming removed 0 bases at V and 7 bases at J, with 12 bases between. Germline V gene data show CDR1 as MNHEY and CDR2 as SVGAGI. The CDR3 contains 15 residues. CDR3 region: CASSYSKTPIGELFF. CDR3 coding DNA: TGTGCCAGCAGTTACTCTAAGACCCCTATCGGGGAGCTGTTTTTT.

CDR3 protein: CASSLVGGGNTGELFF. In DNA form, the CDR3 reads TGTGCCAGCAGCTTAGTCGGCGGGGGTAACACCGGGGAGCTGTTTTTT. The genes are TRBV7-3 and TRBJ2-2; 7 nucleotides agree with TRBD2. The CDR3 is 16 amino acids. Germline trimming cut 2 bases from V and 2 bases from J; bases unmatched to any gene: 5. The germline V gene has CDR1 SGHTA and CDR2 FQGTGA. The complete variable domain, with remaining parts taken from reference TRBV7-3 and TRBJ2-2, reads GAGVSQTPSNKVTEKGKYVELRCDPISGHTALYWYRQSLGQGPEFLIYFQGTGAADDSGLPNDRFFAVRPEGSVSTLKIQRTERGDSAVYLCASSLVGGGNTGELFFGEGSRLTVL.

The V and J genes are TRBV5-5 and TRBJ2-1; TRBD2 matches at 10 bases. The CDR3 spans 16 residues. Germline values: CDR1 SGHKS, CDR2 YYEKEE (reference sequence). V shed 0 bases, J shed 6 bases, and the junction held 6 bases outside the gene matches. The CDR3 coding sequence is TGTGCCAGCAGCTTGGAAATAGCGGGAGGCCGCAATGAGCAGTTCTTC. Translating it yields CASSLEIAGGRNEQFF.